Each of the 5 T cell receptor beta chains below was sequenced from the same sample in a study of identical twins. TCRdb reanalysed the 5' RACE reads using MiXCR and keeps one entry per CDR3 protein. Of some 630,000 distinct CDR3 sequences listed, 7.1% were seen once; the top ten hold roughly 1.6%. This sample was also put to use in a study of yellow fever vaccine responses in identical twins.

Sequenced: PBMCs. All receptors derive from a woman between 18 and 30 years old in good health.

This clonotype was seen a handful of times. The V and J genes are TRBV6-1 and TRBJ1-5, with no clear D. V gave up 1 base and J gave up 4 bases, with 8 bases separating them. CDR3 length equals 14 residues. From germline, CDR1 is MNHNS and CDR2 SASEGT. The CDR3 region is CASSEGYANQPQHF. The CDR3 coding sequence is TGTGCCAGCAGTGAAGGTTACGCGAATCAGCCCCAGCATTTT.

V is TRBV12-3 or TRBV12-4 and J is TRBJ1-3, with D hard to call. The CDR3 runs to 19 residues. Trimming shortened V by 0 bases and J by 0 bases, and 18 bases separated the two germline ends. The DNA for the CDR3 is TGTGCCAGCAGTTTAGCGGGAAAGGGATGGGGAGTCTCTGGAAACACCATATATTTT. Its protein is CASSLAGKGWGVSGNTIYF.

This clonotype has just a few counts. The V and J genes are TRBV28 and TRBJ2-1, with D uncertain. This CDR3 has 15 residues. Trimming shortened V by 3 bases and J by 2 bases, and 11 bases separated the two germline ends. Germline V lookup: CDR1 MDHEN, CDR2 SYDVKM. CDR3 residues: CASSFRRATYNEQFF. The CDR3 DNA follows: TGTGCCAGCAGTTTTCGTCGGGCCACCTACAATGAGCAGTTCTTC.

This chain uses TRBV27 with TRBJ2-5, with 14 bases identical to TRBD2. The CDR3 spans 17 residues. Germline-derived CDR1 and CDR2 are MNHEY and SMNVEV (reference sequence). V shed 5 bases, J shed 7 bases, and the junction held 12 bases outside the gene matches. CDR3 in amino acids: CASSLQSGTSGRGTQYF. In DNA form, the CDR3 reads TGTGCCAGCAGTCTCCAGTCGGGGACTAGCGGGAGAGGGACCCAGTACTTC.

V is TRBV29-1 and J is TRBJ1-1; weak D call: TRBD1 (6 bases). This CDR3 is 15 amino acids long. Germline V gene sequence: CDR1 SQVTM, CDR2 ANQGSEA. V lost 2 bases and J 3 bases, leaving 16 bases between the germline ends. The CDR3 loop is CSVELGSGGDTEAFF. In DNA, the CDR3 is TGCAGCGTTGAACTTGGTTCTGGGGGCGACACTGAAGCTTTCTTT.